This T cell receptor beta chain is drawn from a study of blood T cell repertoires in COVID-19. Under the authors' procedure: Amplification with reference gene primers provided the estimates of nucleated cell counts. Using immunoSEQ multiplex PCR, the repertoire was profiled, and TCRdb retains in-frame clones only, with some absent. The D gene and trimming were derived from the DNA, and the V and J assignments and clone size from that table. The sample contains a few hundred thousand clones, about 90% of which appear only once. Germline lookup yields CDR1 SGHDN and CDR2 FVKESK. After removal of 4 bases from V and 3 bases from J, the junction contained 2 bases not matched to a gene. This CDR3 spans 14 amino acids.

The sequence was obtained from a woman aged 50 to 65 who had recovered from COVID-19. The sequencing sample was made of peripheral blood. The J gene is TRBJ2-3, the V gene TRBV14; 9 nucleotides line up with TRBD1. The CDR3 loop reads CASSLTGGTDTQYF. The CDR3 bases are TGTGCCAGCAGCCTGACAGGGGGGACAGATACGCAGTATTTT.